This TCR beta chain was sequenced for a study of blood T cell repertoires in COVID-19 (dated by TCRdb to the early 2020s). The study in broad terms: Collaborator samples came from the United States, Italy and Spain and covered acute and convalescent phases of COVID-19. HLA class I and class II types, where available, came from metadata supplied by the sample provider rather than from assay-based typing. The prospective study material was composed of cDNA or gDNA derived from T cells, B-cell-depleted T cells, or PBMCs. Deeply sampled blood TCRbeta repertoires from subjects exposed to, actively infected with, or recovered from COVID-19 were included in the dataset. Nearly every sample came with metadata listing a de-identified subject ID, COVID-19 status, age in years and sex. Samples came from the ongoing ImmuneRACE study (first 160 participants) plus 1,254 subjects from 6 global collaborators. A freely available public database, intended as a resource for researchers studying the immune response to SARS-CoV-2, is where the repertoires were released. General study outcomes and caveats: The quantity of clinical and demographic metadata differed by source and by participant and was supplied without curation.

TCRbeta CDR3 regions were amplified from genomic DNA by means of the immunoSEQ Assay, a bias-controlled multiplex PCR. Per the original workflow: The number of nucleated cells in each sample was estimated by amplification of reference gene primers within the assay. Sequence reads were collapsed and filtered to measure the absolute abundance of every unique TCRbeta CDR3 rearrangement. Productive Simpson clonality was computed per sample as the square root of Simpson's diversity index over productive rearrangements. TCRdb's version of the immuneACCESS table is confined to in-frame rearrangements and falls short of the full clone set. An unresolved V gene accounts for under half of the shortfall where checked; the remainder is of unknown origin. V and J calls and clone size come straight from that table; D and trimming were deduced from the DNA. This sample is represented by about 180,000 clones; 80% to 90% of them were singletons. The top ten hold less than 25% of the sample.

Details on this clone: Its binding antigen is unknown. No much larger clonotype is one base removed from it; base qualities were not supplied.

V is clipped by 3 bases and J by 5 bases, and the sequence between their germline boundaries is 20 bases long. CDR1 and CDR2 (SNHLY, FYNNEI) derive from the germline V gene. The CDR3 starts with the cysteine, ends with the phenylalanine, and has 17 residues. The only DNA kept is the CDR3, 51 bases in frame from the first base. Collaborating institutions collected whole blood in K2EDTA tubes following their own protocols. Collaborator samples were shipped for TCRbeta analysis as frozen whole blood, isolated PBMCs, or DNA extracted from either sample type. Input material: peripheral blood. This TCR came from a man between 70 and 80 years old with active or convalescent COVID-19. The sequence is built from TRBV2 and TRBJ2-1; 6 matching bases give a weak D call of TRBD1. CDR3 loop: CASSDPRRQGPDNEQFF. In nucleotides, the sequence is TGTGCCAGCAGTGACCCTAGGAGGCAGGGGCCTGACAATGAGCAGTTCTTC.